This TCR beta chain comes out of a study of blood T cell repertoires in COVID-19. Study-wide context: From the United States, Italy and Spain came samples of acute and convalescent COVID-19.

All enrollees were roughly 18 to 100 years old and from approximately 25 US areas. Assignment of participants to cohorts was predicated upon participant-reported clinical history. Germline CDR1 KGHDR, CDR2 SFDVKD. The CDR3 is made up of 18 amino acids. V shed 5 bases and J 2 bases; nucleotides not matched to a gene: 15. Authors' analysis steps: Amplification with reference gene primers provided the estimates of nucleated cell counts. Data came from immunoSEQ multiplex PCR; TCRdb stores just in-frame clones and leaves some out. Clonal size and the V and J genes are those of that table, whereas D and trimming came from the DNA. The repertoire holds fewer than 350,000 clones, roughly 88% seen once, with about 2.5% in the top ten.

This sequence joins TRBV24-1 and TRBJ1-2, with 8 bases that match TRBD1. The sequencing sample was made of PBMCs or T cells enriched from blood (not recorded which). The receptor was derived from a woman aged 35 to 49 with acute COVID-19. The CDR3 DNA reads as TGTGCCACCAGTGCCACAGGGGGGCCACTGGGTTTGAACTATGGCTACACCTTC. Protein product: CATSATGGPLGLNYGYTF.